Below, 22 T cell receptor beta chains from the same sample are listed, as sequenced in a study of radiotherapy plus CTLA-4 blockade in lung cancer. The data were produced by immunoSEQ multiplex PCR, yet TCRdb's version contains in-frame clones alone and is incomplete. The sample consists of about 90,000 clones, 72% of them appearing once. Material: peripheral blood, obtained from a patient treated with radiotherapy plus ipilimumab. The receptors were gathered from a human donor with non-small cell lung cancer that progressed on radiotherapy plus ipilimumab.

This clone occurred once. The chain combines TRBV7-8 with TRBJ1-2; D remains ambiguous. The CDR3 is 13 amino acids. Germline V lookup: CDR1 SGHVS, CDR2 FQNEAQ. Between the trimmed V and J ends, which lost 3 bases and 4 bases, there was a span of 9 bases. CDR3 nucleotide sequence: TGTGCCAGCAGCTTCGATATTTTCTATGGCTACACCTTC. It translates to CASSFDIFYGYTF.

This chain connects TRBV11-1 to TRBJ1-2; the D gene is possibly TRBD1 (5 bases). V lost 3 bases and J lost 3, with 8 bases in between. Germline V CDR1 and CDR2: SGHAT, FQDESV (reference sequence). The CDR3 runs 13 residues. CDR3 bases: TGTGCCAGCAGCTTGCAGGGAGACTATGGCTACACCTTC. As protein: CASSLQGDYGYTF.

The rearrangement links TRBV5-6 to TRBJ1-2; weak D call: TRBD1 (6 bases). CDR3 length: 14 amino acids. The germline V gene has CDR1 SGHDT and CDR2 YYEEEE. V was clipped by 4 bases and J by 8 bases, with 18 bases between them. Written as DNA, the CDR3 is TGTGCCAGCAGCCCGGGCACAGGGTTTAGAGGCTACACCTTC. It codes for CASSPGTGFRGYTF. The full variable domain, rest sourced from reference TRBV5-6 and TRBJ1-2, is DAGVTQSPTHLIKTRGQQVTLRCSPKSGHDTVSWYQQALGQGPQFIFQYYEEEERQRGNFPDRFSGHQFPNYSSELNVNALLLGDSALYLCASSPGTGFRGYTFGSGTRLTVV.

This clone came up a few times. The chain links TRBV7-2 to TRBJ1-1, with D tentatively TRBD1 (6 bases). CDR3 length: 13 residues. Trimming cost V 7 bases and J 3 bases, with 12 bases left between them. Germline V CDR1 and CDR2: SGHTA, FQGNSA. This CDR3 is CASKGGGDTEAFF. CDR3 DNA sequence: TGTGCCAGCAAGGGGGGCGGGGACACTGAAGCTTTCTTT.

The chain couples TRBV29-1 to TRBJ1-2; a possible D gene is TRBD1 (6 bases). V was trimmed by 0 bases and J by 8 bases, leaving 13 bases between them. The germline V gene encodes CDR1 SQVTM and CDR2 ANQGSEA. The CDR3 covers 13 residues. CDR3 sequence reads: CSVEEPGAGGYTF. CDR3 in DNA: TGCAGCGTTGAAGAACCGGGGGCGGGAGGCTACACCTTC.

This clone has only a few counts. The CDR3 sequence is CASTPGQSNTEAFF. In nucleotides, the CDR3 is TGTGCCAGCACCCCGGGACAGTCGAACACTGAAGCTTTCTTT. The rearrangement uses TRBV6-1 and TRBJ1-1; the match to TRBD1 covers 7 bases. Germline V gene sequence: CDR1 MNHNS, CDR2 SASEGT. With 7 bases clipped from V and 1 base from J, the junction kept 6 bases outside the gene matches. The CDR3 consists of 14 residues.

The CDR3 region has the DNA TGTGCCTGGAGTACCGTAGCGGGGGGTTTAGATACGCAGTATTTT. Residues: CAWSTVAGGLDTQYF. The rearrangement links TRBV30 to TRBJ2-3; 10 positions agree with TRBD2. The CDR3 is 15 residues long. Looked up from germline, CDR1 is GTSNPN and CDR2 is SVGIG (reference sequence). After removal of 2 bases from V and 5 bases from J, the junction contained 7 bases not matched to a gene.

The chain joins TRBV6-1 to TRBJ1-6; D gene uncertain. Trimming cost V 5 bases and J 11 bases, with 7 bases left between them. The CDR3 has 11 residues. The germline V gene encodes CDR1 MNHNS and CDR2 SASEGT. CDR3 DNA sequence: TGTGCCAGCAGTTATCCCGCACCCCTCCACTTT. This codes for CASSYPAPLHF.

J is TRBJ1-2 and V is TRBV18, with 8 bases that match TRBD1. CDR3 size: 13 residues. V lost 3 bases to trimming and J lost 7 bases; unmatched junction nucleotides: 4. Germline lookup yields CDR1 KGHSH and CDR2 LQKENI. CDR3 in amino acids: CASSPDRGVGYTF. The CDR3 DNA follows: TGTGCCAGCTCACCCGACAGGGGAGTTGGCTACACCTTC. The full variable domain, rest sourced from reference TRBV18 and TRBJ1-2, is NAGVMQNPRHLVRRRGQEARLRCSPMKGHSHVYWYRQLPEEGLKFMVYLQKENIIDESGMPKERFSAEFPKEGPSILRIQQVVRGDSAAYFCASSPDRGVGYTFGSGTRLTVV.

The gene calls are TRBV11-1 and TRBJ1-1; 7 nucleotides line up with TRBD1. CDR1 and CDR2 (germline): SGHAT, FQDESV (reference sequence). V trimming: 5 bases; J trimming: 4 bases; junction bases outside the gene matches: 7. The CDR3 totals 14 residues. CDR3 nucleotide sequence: TGTGCCAGCAGCCGAGACAGGGAAGGCACTGAAGCTTTCTTT. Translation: CASSRDREGTEAFF.

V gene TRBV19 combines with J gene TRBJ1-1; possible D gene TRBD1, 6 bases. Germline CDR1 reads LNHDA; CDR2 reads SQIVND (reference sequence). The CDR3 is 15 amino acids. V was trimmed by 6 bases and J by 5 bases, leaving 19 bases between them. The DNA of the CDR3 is TGTGCCAGTAGCCTCGGGGCAGGGGAGTTAACTGAAGCTTTCTTT. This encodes CASSLGAGELTEAFF.

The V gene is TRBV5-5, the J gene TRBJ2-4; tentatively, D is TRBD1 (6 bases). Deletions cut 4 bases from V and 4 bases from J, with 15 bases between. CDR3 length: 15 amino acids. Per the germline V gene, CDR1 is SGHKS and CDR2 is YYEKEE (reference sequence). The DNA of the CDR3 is TGTGCCAGCAGCCAAGAATACGGACAGAAAAACATTCAGTACTTC. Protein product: CASSQEYGQKNIQYF.

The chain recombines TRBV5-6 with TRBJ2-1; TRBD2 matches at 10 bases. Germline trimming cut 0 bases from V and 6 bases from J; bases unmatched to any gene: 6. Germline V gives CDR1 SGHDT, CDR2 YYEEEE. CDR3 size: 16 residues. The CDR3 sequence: CASSLELLAGTNEQFF. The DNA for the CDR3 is TGTGCCAGCAGCTTGGAGTTACTAGCGGGGACCAATGAGCAGTTCTTC.

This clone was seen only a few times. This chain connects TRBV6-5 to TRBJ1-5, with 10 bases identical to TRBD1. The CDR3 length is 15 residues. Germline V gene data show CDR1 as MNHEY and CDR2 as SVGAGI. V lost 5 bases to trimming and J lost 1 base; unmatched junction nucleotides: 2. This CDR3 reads CASSGTGVSNQPQHF. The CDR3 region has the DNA TGTGCCAGCAGTGGGACAGGGGTGAGCAATCAGCCCCAGCATTTT.

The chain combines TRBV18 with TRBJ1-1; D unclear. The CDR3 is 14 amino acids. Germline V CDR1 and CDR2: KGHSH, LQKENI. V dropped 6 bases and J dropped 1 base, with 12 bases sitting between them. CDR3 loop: CASSPEITNTEAFF. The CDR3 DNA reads TGTGCCAGCTCCCCGGAGATTACGAACACTGAAGCTTTCTTT.

The CDR3 DNA sequence: TGCGCCAGCAGCTTGGGGAACAGAGCAGAGACCCAGTACTTC. Its protein is CASSLGNRAETQYF. The genes are TRBV5-1 and TRBJ2-5; no reliable D call. This CDR3 is 14 amino acids long. Germline CDR1 and CDR2: SGHRS and YFSETQ. V lost 0 bases, J lost 4 bases, and 10 bases lay in between.

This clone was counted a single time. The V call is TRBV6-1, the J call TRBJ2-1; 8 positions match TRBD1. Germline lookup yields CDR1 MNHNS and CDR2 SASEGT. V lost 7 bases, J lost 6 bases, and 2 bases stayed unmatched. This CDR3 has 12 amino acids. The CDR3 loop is CASTTGGNEQFF. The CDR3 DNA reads TGTGCCAGCACAACAGGGGGCAATGAGCAGTTCTTC.

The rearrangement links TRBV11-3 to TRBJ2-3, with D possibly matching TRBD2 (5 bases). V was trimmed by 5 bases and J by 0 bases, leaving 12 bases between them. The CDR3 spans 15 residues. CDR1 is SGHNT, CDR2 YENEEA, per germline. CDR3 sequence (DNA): TGTGCCAGCAGCCCCGGGAAGACTAGCACAGATACGCAGTATTTT. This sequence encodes CASSPGKTSTDTQYF.

This chain's CDR3 is CASRRGGFGNQPQHF. DNA for the CDR3: TGTGCCAGCAGGAGGGGCGGGTTTGGCAATCAGCCCCAGCATTTT. The V call is TRBV2, the J call TRBJ1-5; tentatively, D is TRBD1 (5 bases). The germline V gene has CDR1 SNHLY and CDR2 FYNNEI. The CDR3 runs 15 residues. V was pared by 6 bases and J by 2 bases, with 14 bases between.

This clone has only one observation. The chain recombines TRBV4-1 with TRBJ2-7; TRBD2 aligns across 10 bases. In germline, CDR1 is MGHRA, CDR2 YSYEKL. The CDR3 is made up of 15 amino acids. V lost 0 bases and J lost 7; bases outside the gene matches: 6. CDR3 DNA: TGCGCCAGCAGCCAAGAACCTAGCGGGAGTGATGAGCAGTACTTC. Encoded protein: CASSQEPSGSDEQYF.

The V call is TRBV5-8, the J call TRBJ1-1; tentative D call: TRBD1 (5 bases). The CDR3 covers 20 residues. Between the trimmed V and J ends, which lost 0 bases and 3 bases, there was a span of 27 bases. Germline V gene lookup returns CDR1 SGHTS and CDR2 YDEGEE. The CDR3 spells CASSLVGLRVGESLDTEAFF. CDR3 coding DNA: TGTGCCAGCAGCTTGGTGGGACTTCGAGTGGGGGAGAGTTTGGACACTGAAGCTTTCTTT.

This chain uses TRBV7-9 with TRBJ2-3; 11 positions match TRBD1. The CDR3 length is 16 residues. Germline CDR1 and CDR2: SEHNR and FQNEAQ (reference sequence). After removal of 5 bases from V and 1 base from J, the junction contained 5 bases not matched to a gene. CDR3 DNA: TGTGCCAGCAGCATTGGGACAGGGGGACGCACAGATACGCAGTATTTT. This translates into CASSIGTGGRTDTQYF.